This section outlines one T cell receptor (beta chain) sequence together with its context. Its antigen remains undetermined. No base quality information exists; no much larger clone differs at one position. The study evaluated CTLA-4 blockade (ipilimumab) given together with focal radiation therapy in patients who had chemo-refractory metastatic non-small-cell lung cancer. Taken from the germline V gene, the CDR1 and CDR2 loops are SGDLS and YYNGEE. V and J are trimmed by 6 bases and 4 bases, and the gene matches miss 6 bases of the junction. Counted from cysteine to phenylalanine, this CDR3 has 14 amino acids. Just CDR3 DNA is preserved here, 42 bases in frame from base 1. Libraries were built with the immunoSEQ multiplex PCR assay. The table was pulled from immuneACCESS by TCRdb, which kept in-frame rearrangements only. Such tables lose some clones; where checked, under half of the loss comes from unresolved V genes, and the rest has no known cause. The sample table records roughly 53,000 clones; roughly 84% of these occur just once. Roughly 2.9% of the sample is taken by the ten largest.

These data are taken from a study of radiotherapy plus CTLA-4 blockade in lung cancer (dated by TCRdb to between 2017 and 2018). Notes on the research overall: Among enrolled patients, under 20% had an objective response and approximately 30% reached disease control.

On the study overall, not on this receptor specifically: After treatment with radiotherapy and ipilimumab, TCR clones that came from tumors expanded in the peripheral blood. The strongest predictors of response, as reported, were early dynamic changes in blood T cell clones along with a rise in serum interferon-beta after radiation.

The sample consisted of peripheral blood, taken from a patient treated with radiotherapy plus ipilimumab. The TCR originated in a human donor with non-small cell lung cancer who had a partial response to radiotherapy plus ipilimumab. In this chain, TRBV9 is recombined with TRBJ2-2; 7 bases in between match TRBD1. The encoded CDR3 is CASKGGPGTGELFF. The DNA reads TGTGCCAGCAAAGGGGGCCCGGGCACCGGGGAGCTGTTTTTT.